The 19 T cell receptor beta chains below all came from one sample that was sequenced in a study of molecular identifiers for immune sequencing clone quantification. TCRdb re-called the PCR reads with MiXCR, one entry per CDR3 protein. The profile covers under 650,000 distinct CDR3 sequences, with just under 20% appearing a single time and around 0.86% taken by the ten largest. Sequencing input: naive CD8+ T cells from blood, with Jurkat cell RNA spiked in. This sample's subset: FACS-sorted CD8+CD4-CCR7+CD45RA+ naive T cells. The receptor set was obtained from a human donor in good health. Some libraries in this study had Jurkat cell RNA spiked in.

This clonotype was counted between two and nine times. The V call is TRBV4-1, the J call TRBJ1-2, with 8 bases identical to TRBD1. This CDR3 contains 15 residues. CDR1 is MGHRA, CDR2 YSYEKL, per germline. The V gene end was trimmed by 2 bases and the J gene end by 4 bases; junction bases not matched to a gene: 6. Here the CDR3 reads CASSQHGQGGYGYTF. As DNA, the CDR3 is TGCGCCAGCAGCCAACACGGACAGGGCGGCTATGGCTACACCTTC.

Ten or more counts support this clonotype. The chain joins TRBV12-3 or TRBV12-4 to TRBJ2-2, with unresolved D. The CDR3 sequence is 13 residues long. V lost 8 bases to trimming and J lost 4 bases, with 11 bases between them. CDR3 in amino acids: CASGPLITGELFF. CDR3 coding DNA: TGTGCCAGCGGGCCATTGATCACCGGGGAGCTGTTTTTT.

Concerning this clonotype itself: This is likely an artifact of a read error, given a far larger clone one base away. This sequence joins TRBV4-3 and TRBJ2-1; no definite D call. Looked up from germline, CDR1 is LGHNA and CDR2 is YSLEER. This CDR3 has 14 residues. The CDR3 protein is CASSQGSSYNERFF. In DNA, the CDR3 is TGCGCCAGCAGCCAAGGTAGCTCCTACAATGAGCGGTTCTTC.

V usage is TRBV13 and J usage is TRBJ2-3; TRBD1 aligns across 10 bases. CDR3 length: 18 residues. Germline assignment: CDR1 PRHDT and CDR2 FYEKMQ (reference sequence). Unmatched junction bases numbered 17, after V lost 5 bases and J lost 6 bases. The CDR3 DNA reads as TGTGCCAGCAGCATAACCGGGACAGGGGTTTTTGGTTCGGATACGCAGTATTTT. Amino acid sequence: CASSITGTGVFGSDTQYF.

This chain joins TRBV10-2 and TRBJ2-5, with TRBD2 matching 15 bases. V lost 6 bases, J lost 7 bases, and 9 bases stayed unmatched. Germline V lookup: CDR1 WSHSY, CDR2 SAAADI. The CDR3 spans 16 residues. The CDR3 loop reads CASSLGTSGGSGTQYF. CDR3 nucleotides: TGCGCCAGCAGCCTCGGGACTAGCGGGGGGTCGGGGACCCAGTACTTC.

This clonotype showed up many times. This rearrangement joins TRBV20-1 to TRBJ2-7; possibly TRBD1 or TRBD2 for D (5 bases each). The CDR3 consists of 12 residues. Germline V gene sequence: CDR1 DFQATT, CDR2 SNEGSKA (reference sequence). Trimming took 3 bases from V and 6 from J, leaving 12 bases between them. CDR3 DNA: TGCAGTGCTAGCATAGAGGGGCTCGAGCAGTACTTC. Translated: CSASIEGLEQYF.

Many counts were recorded for this clonotype. The J gene is TRBJ2-7, the V gene TRBV5-6; TRBD2 agrees at 7 bases. CDR3 length: 16 amino acids. In germline, CDR1 is SGHDT, CDR2 YYEEEE. The V segment lost 4 bases and the J segment 4 bases; nucleotides outside the gene matches: 14. As DNA, the CDR3 is TGTGCCAGCAGCCTCGTAGTACGGGAGGTATCGTACGAGCAGTACTTC. It specifies CASSLVVREVSYEQYF.

This clonotype was seen at least ten times. This chain links TRBV4-2 with TRBJ2-7; D may be TRBD2 (6 bases). Germline V lookup: CDR1 LGHNA, CDR2 YNFKEQ. V lost 2 bases and J 2 bases, leaving 13 bases between the germline ends. The CDR3 contains 15 residues. The CDR3 nucleotides read TGTGCCAGCAGCCAACGCGAGGGGACTGCCTACGAGCAGTACTTC. Translated, it gives CASSQREGTAYEQYF.

This rearrangement joins TRBV27 to TRBJ2-3, with D possibly being TRBD2 (6 bases). Germline CDR1 is MNHEY and CDR2 is SMNVEV (reference sequence). The CDR3 has 16 residues. Trimming shortened V by 3 bases and J by 0 bases, and 13 bases separated the two germline ends. The CDR3 DNA reads as TGTGCCAGCAGTTTGCTCGGGAGCACCAGCACAGATACGCAGTATTTT. Its translation is CASSLLGSTSTDTQYF.

This clonotype turned up a few times. This sequence joins TRBV28 and TRBJ2-7, with D tentatively TRBD1 or TRBD2 (5 bases each). With 3 bases removed from V and 6 bases from J, the gap between germline ends came to 12 bases. CDR3 length equals 13 residues. CDR1 MDHEN and CDR2 SYDVKM come from the germline V gene. For the CDR3, the DNA is TGTGCCAGCAGTTTCAGTAGTGGGGGCGAGCAGTACTTC. Protein: CASSFSSGGEQYF. The variable domain in full, completed from reference TRBV28 and TRBJ2-7, reads DVKVTQSSRYLVKRTGEKVFLECVQDMDHENMFWYRQDPGLGLRLIYFSYDVKMKEKGDIPEGYSVSREKKERFSLILESASTNQTSMYLCASSFSSGGEQYFGPGTRLTVT.

The V gene is TRBV11-2, the J gene TRBJ2-7; 11 bases are shared with TRBD2. Germline V gene sequence: CDR1 SGHAT, CDR2 FQNNGV. The CDR3 loop spans 17 amino acids. V dropped 0 bases and J dropped 1; count of bases not matched to a gene: 5. The CDR3 bases are TGTGCCAGCAGCTTAGATATAGCGGGGGGGTTTTCCTACGAGCAGTACTTC. Its translation is CASSLDIAGGFSYEQYF.

This clonotype appeared many times. This chain joins TRBV10-2 and TRBJ2-3; 9 nucleotides agree with TRBD2. The CDR3 covers 16 residues. V was clipped by 6 bases and J by 0 bases; unmatched bases: 7. Germline CDR1 reads WSHSY; CDR2 reads SAAADI. CDR3 nucleotides: TGCGCCAGCAGCCCGAATAGCGGGGGAAGCACAGATACGCAGTATTTT. Its protein is CASSPNSGGSTDTQYF.

This clonotype has just a few counts. The chain recombines TRBV19 with TRBJ2-7; TRBD1 is a possible D gene (6 bases). V lost 5 bases, J lost 6 bases, and 11 bases lay in between. The germline CDR1 and CDR2 sequences are LNHDA and SQIVND (reference sequence). This CDR3 is built from 12 residues. CDR3 region: CASSFGQSEQYF. CDR3 nucleotides: TGTGCCAGTAGTTTTGGACAGTCCGAGCAGTACTTC.

This clonotype was seen repeatedly, ten times or more. This rearrangement joins TRBV7-9 to TRBJ1-2, with TRBD1 matching 11 bases. V was pared by 6 bases and J by 6 bases, with 3 bases of the junction left unmatched. This CDR3 region has 13 residues. Per germline, CDR1 SEHNR and CDR2 FQNEAQ (reference sequence). CDR3 in amino acids: CASSLDRGHGYTF. CDR3 DNA: TGTGCCAGCAGTCTGGACAGGGGGCATGGCTACACCTTC.

The chain carries TRBV19 and TRBJ1-1; D call uncertain. The germline CDR1 and CDR2 sequences are LNHDA and SQIVND (reference sequence). CDR3 length equals 13 residues. The ends were cut back, 8 bases at V and 1 base at J, with 11 bases in the middle. For the CDR3, the DNA is TGTGCCAGTCGTCCTATTTCGAACACTGAAGCTTTCTTT. Its translation is CASRPISNTEAFF.

A remark on this clonotype: At one boundary the junction diverges from the germline segment, which might be a read error. This chain joins TRBV19 and TRBJ2-3; D is possibly TRBD2 (5 bases). Germline CDR1 LNHDA, CDR2 SQIVND (reference sequence). The CDR3 spans 13 residues. CDR3 amino acids: CASCIVVADTQYF. The CDR3 DNA is TGTGCCAGTTGTATAGTGGTAGCGGATACGCAGTATTTT.

This chain joins TRBV6-5 and TRBJ2-7; D not certain. The CDR3 has 14 amino acids. The V gene lost 6 bases and the J gene lost 2 bases, with 14 bases spanning the gap. Germline-derived CDR1 and CDR2 are MNHEY and SVGAGI. CDR3 in amino acids: CASSRRTNTYEQYF. CDR3 bases: TGTGCCAGCAGCCGTAGGACGAATACCTACGAGCAGTACTTC.

This clonotype was detected only a few times. The chain has TRBV6-5 and TRBJ2-5, with D possibly TRBD2 on 6 matching bases. Germline loops: CDR1 MNHEY, CDR2 SVGAGI. The V end lost 0 bases, the J end lost 5 bases, and 13 bases lay between the germline ends. This CDR3 is built from 15 residues. The CDR3, as DNA: TGTGCCAGCAGTTACTCGGACGGGAGTGGGGAGACCCAGTACTTC. Encoded protein: CASSYSDGSGETQYF.

This clonotype was found a few times. The chain links TRBV19 to TRBJ1-2; D is possibly TRBD1 (5 bases). V was shortened by 2 bases and J by 7 bases, with 14 bases between the two germline ends. The length of the CDR3 is 14 residues. Germline values: CDR1 LNHDA, CDR2 SQIVND (reference sequence). This chain's CDR3 is CASSISDSFVGYTF. CDR3 coding DNA: TGTGCCAGTAGTATAAGCGACAGTTTTGTTGGCTACACCTTC.